This T cell receptor beta chain comes out of a study of response to subunit inactivated influenza vaccine. TCRdb analysed the RT-PCR reads with MiXCR anew, one entry per CDR3 protein. The top ten hold 10% to 15% of the sample, which has approximately 530,000 distinct CDR3 sequences, 10% to 15% seen once. Points on this clonotype: Its matching antigen is unknown.

The CDR3 runs 16 residues. J was trimmed by 2 bases and V by 6 bases; bases with no gene match: 8. CDR1 MGHDK and CDR2 SYGVNS come from the germline V gene. Study-level points and caveats: Authors suggested few new T cells are recruited by each seasonal influenza vaccination.

The input for sequencing was PBMCs from blood, taken roughly 46 days after vaccination. The chain joins TRBV25-1 to TRBJ2-2, with 8 positions matching TRBD1. The clonotype originates from a man in his fifties who received an inactivated influenza vaccine. The CDR3 protein is CASSPGQGANTGELFF. The CDR3 region has the DNA TGTGCCAGCAGCCCCGGGCAGGGGGCCAACACCGGGGAGCTGTTTTTT. Full variable domain (rest looked up from reference TRBV25-1 and TRBJ2-2): EADIYQTPRYLVIGTGKKITLECSQTMGHDKMYWYQQDPGMELHLIHYSYGVNSTEKGDLSSESTVSRIRTEHFPLTLESARPSHTSQYLCASSPGQGANTGELFFGEGSRLTVL.